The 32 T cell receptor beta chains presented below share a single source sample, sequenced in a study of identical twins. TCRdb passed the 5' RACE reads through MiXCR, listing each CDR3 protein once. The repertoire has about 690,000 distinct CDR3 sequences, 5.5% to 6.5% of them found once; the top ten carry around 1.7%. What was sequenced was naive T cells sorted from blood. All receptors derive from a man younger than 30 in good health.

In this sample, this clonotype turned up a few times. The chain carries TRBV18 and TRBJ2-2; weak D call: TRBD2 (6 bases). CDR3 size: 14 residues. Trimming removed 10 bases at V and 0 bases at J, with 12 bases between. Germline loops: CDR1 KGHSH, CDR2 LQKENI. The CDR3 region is CATAGGTNTGELFF. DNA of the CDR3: TGTGCCACGGCCGGAGGGACGAACACCGGGGAGCTGTTTTTT.

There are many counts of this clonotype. The CDR3 sequence is CASSPGMGLRYTGELFF. CDR3 DNA: TGTGCCAGCAGCCCCGGGATGGGACTACGGTATACCGGGGAGCTGTTTTTT. The J gene is TRBJ2-2, the V gene TRBV3-1, with 7 bases aligning to TRBD2. Germline CDR1 and CDR2: LGHDT and YNNKEL (reference sequence). The length of the CDR3 is 17 residues. V trimming: 4 bases; J trimming: 5 bases; junction bases outside the gene matches: 13.

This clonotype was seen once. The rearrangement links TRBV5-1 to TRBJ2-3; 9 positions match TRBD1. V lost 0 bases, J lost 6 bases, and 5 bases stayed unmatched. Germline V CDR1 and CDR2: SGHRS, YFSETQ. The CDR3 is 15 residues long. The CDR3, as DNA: TGCGCCAGCAGCTTGGTGGGACAGGGATACGATACGCAGTATTTT. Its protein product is CASSLVGQGYDTQYF.

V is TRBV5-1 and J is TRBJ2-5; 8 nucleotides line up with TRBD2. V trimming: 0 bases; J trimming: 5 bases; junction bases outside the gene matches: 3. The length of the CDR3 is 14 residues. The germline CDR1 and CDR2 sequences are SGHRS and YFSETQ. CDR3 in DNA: TGCGCCAGCAGCTTGGTGCGGGGGGTCGAGACCCAGTACTTC. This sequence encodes CASSLVRGVETQYF.

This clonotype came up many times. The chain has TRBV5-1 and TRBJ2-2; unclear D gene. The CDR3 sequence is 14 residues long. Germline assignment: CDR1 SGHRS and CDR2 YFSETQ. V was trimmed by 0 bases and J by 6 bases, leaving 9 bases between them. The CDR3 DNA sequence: TGCGCCAGCAGCTTGGCCAGCAATTCCGGGGAGCTGTTTTTT. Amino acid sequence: CASSLASNSGELFF.

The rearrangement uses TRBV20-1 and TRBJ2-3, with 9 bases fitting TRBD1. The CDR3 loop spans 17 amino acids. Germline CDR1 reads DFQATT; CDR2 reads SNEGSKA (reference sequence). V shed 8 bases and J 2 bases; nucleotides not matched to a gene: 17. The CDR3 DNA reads TGCAGTTTACTCGGACAGGGGAGATGGGGGCACACAGATACGCAGTATTTT. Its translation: CSLLGQGRWGHTDTQYF.

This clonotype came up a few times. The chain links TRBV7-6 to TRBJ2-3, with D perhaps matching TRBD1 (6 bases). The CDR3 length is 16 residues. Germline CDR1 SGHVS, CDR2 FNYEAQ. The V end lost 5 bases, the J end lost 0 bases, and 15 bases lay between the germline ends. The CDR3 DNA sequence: TGTGCCAGCAGCCCGGGGTCAGGGGCTAGCACAGATACGCAGTATTTT. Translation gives CASSPGSGASTDTQYF.

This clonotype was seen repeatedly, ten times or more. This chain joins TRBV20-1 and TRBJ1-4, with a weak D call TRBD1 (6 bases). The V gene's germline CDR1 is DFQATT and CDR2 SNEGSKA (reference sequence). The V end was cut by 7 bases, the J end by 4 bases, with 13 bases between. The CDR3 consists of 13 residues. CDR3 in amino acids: CSVNRDHNEKLFF. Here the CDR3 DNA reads TGCAGTGTAAACAGGGACCATAATGAAAAACTGTTTTTT.

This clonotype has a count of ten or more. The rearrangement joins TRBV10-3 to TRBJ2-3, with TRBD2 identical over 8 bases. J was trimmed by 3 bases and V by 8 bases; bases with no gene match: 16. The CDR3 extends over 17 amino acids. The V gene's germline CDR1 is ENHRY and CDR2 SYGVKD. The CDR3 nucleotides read TGTGCCATCCTCGGGGCCAGCGGGAGAAAGGGGACAGATACGCAGTATTTT. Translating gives CAILGASGRKGTDTQYF.

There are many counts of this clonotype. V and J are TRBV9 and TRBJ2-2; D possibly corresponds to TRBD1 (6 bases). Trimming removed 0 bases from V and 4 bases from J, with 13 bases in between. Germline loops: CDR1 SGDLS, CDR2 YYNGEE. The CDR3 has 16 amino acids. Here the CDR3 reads CASSVAQGKITGELFF. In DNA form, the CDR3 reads TGTGCCAGCAGCGTAGCTCAGGGGAAAATCACCGGGGAGCTGTTTTTT.

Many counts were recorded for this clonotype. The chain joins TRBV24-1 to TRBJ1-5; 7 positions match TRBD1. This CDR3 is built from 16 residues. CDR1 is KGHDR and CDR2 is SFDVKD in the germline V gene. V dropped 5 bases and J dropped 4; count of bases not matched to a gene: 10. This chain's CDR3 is CATSATGTAENQPQHF. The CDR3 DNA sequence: TGTGCCACCAGTGCGACCGGGACAGCCGAAAATCAGCCCCAGCATTTT.

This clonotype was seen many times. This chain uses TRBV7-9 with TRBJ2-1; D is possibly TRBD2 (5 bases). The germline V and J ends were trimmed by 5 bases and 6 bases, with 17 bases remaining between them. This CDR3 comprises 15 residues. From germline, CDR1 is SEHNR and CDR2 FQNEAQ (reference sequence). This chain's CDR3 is CASSPPPAATNEQFF. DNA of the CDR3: TGTGCCAGCAGCCCCCCCCCAGCGGCTACCAATGAGCAGTTCTTC.

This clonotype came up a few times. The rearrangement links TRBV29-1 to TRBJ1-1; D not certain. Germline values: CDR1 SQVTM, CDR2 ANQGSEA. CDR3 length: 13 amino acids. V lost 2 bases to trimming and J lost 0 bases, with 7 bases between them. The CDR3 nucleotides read TGCAGCGTTGAACAGGTGTTGAACACTGAAGCTTTCTTT. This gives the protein CSVEQVLNTEAFF.

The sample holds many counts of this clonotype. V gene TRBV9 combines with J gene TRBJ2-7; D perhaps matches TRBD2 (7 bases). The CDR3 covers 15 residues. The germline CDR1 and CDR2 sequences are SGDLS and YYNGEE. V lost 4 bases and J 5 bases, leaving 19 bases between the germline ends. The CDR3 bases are TGTGCCAGCAGCCCCGGACCCAGGGGAGGGGACGAGCAGTACTTC. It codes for CASSPGPRGGDEQYF. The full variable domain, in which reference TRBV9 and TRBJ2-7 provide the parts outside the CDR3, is DSGVTQTPKHLITATGQRVTLRCSPRSGDLSVYWYQQSLDQGLQFLIQYYNGEERAKGNILERFSAQQFPDLHSELNLSSLELGDSALYFCASSPGPRGGDEQYFGPGTRLTVT.

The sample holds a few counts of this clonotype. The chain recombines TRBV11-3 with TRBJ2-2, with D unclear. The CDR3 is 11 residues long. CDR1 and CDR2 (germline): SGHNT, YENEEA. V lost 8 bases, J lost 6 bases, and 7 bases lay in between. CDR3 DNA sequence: TGTGCCAGCGTAGGCGCCGGGGAGCTGTTTTTT. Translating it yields CASVGAGELFF.

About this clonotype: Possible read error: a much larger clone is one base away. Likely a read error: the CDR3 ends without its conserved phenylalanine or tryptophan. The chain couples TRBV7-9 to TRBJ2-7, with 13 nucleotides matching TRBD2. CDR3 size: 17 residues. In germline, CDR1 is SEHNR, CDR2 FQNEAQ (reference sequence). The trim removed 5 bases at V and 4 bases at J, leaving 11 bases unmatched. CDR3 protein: CASSPAVTSGREYEQYS. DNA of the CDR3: TGTGCCAGCAGCCCGGCGGTAACTAGCGGGAGGGAGTACGAGCAGTACTCC.

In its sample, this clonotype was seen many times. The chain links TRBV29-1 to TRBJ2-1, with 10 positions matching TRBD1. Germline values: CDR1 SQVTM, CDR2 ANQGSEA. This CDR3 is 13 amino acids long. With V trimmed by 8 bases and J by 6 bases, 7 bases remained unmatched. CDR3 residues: CSSRQGASNEQFF. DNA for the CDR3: TGCAGCTCGAGACAGGGGGCAAGCAATGAGCAGTTCTTC.

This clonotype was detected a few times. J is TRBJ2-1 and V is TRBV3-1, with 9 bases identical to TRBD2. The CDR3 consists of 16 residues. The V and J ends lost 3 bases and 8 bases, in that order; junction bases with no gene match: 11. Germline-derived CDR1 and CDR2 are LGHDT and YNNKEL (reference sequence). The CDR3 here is CASSQNPGLAAHEQFF. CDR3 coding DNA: TGTGCCAGCAGCCAGAATCCGGGACTAGCAGCCCATGAGCAGTTCTTC.

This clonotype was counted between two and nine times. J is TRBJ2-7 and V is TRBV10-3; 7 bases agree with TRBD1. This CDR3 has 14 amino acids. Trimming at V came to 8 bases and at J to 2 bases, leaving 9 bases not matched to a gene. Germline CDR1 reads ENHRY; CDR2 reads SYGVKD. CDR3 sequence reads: CAIGLGQVTYEQYF. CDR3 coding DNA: TGTGCCATCGGGCTAGGACAGGTCACCTACGAGCAGTACTTC.

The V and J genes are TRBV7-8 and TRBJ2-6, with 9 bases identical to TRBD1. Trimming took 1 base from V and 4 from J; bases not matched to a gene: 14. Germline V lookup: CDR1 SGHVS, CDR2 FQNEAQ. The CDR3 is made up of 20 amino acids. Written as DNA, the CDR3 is TGTGCCAGCAGCTTAGGCGCCGGGACAGGGACCCATTTAGGGGCCAACGTCCTGACTTTC. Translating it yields CASSLGAGTGTHLGANVLTF.

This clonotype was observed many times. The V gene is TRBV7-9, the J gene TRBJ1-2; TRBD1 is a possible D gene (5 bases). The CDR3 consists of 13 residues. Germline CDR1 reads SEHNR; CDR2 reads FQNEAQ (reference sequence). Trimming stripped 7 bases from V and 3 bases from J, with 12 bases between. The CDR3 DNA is TGTGCCAGCACCGCCCCGGGGGACTATGGCTACACCTTC. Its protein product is CASTAPGDYGYTF.

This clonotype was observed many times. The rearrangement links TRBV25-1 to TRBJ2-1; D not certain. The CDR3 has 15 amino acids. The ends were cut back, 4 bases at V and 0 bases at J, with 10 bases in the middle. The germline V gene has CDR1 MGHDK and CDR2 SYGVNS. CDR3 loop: CASSVDSSSYNEQFF. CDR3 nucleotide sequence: TGTGCCAGCAGTGTTGACTCGAGCTCCTACAATGAGCAGTTCTTC.

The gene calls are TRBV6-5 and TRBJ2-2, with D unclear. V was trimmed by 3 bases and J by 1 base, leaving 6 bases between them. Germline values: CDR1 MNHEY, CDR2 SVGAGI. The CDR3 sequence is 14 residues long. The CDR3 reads CASSYLRNTGELFF. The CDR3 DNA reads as TGTGCCAGCAGTTATCTACGGAACACCGGGGAGCTGTTTTTT.

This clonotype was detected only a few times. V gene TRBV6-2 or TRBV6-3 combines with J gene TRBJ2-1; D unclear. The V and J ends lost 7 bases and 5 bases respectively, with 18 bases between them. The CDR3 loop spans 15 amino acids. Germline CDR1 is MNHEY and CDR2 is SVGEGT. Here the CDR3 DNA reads TGTGCCAGCACGGAGTTAGGACGAGCCGACAATGAGCAGTTCTTC. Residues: CASTELGRADNEQFF.

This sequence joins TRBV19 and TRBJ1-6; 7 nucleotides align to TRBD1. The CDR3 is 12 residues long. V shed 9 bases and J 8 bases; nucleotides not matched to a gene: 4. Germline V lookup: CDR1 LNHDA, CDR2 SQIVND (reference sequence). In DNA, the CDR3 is TGTGCCAGCCAGGGGGAAGATTCACCCCTCCACTTT. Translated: CASQGEDSPLHF.

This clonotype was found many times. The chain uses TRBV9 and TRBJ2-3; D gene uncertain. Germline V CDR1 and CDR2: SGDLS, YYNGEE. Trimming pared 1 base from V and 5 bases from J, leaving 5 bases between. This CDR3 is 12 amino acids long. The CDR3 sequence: CASSVFGDTQYF. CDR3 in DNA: TGTGCCAGCAGCGTATTCGGAGATACGCAGTATTTT. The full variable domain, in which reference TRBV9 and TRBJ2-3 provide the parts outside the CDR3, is DSGVTQTPKHLITATGQRVTLRCSPRSGDLSVYWYQQSLDQGLQFLIQYYNGEERAKGNILERFSAQQFPDLHSELNLSSLELGDSALYFCASSVFGDTQYFGPGTRLTVL.

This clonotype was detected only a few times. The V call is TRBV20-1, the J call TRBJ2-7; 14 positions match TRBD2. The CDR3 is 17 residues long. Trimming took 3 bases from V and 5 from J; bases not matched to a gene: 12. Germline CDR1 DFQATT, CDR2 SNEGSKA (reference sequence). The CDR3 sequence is CSAREPGTSGSRHEQYF. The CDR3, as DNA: TGCAGTGCTAGGGAACCCGGGACTAGCGGGAGCCGGCACGAGCAGTACTTC.

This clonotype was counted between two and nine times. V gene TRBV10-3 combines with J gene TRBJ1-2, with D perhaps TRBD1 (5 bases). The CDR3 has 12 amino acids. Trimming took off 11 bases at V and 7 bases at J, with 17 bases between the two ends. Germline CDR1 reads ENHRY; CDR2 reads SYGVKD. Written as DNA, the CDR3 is TGTGCCGCCGCTCCCGGGACGTTTGGCTACACCTTC. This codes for CAAAPGTFGYTF.

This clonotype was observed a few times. The CDR3 region is CASSSSSPRDIQYF. The CDR3 DNA reads as TGTGCCAGCAGTTCAAGTTCCCCGAGAGACATTCAGTACTTC. The rearrangement joins TRBV27 to TRBJ2-4; D is unresolved. Germline V gene sequence: CDR1 MNHEY, CDR2 SMNVEV (reference sequence). Trimming pared 4 bases from V and 8 bases from J, leaving 15 bases between. The CDR3 runs to 14 residues.

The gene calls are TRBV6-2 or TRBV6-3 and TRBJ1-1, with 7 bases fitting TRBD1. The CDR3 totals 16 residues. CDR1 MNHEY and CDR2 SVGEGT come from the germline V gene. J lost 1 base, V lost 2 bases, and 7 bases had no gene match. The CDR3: CASSYNRGEGNTEAFF. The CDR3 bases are TGTGCCAGCAGTTACAACAGGGGCGAGGGGAACACTGAAGCTTTCTTT.

The DNA of the CDR3 is TGTGCCAGCAGGTCCCAGACACCCAAAAACATTCAGTACTTC. It specifies CASRSQTPKNIQYF. The J gene is TRBJ2-4, the V gene TRBV6-1; D ambiguous. V was shortened by 6 bases and J by 2 bases, with 11 bases between the two germline ends. Per the germline V gene, CDR1 is MNHNS and CDR2 is SASEGT. The CDR3 is made up of 14 amino acids.

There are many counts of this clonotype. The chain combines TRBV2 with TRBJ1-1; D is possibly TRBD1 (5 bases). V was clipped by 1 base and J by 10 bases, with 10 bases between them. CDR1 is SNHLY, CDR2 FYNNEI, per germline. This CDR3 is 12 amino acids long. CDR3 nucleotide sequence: TGTGCCAGCAGTGAAGGGCAGGGAGCAGCTTTCTTT. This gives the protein CASSEGQGAAFF.